This T cell receptor beta chain comes out of a study of CXCR3-negative and CXCR3-positive naive CD8 T cells. Study conclusions and caveats: CXCR3-expressing naive cells carried TRB CDR3s more hydrophobic than those of CXCR3-negative naive cells.

Remarks on this clonotype: What it recognizes is unknown.

TRB cDNA libraries were made by UMI-labeled 5' RACE. TCRdb reprocessed the 5' RACE reads and keeps a single row for each CDR3 protein, giving no DNA. This sample's clone table lists about 98,000 distinct CDR3 sequences. Sample: naive CXCR3+ CD8+ T cells from blood. As for subset: CD45RO-CCR7+CD27+CD95- naive CD8+ T cells expressing CXCR3 (TNR3+). The source of this sequence is a human donor in good health. Some clones in this sample may be carry-over from other donors' samples.

CDR3 residues: CASSYPGGQGANQPQHF. The V gene is TRBV6-6, the J gene TRBJ1-5; TCRdb reports TRBD1, a call that lacks DNA to check it against. The CDR3 has 17 amino acids. CDR1 and CDR2 (germline): MNHNY, SVGAGI (reference sequence).